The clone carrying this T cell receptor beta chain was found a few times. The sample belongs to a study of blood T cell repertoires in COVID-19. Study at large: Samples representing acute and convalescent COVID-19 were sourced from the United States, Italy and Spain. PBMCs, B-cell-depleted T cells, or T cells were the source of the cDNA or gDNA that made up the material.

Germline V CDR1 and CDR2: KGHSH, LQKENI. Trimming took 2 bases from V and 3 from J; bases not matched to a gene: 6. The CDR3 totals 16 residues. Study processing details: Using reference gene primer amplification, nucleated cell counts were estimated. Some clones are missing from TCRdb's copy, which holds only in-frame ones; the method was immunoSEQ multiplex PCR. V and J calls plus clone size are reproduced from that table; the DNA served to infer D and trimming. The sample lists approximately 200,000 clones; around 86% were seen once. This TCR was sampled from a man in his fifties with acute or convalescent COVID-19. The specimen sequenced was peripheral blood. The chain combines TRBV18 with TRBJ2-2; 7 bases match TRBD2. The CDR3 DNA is TGTGCCAGCTCACCATCTGGACTAGTCGACACCGGGGAGCTGTTTTTT. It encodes CASSPSGLVDTGELFF.